This T cell receptor beta chain was obtained from a study of T cells after yellow fever vaccination. Across the whole study: Low-cell-number fractions underwent preparation using SMART-Seq v4 Ultra Low Input.

Universal primer sites and UMIs were introduced during 5'RACE template-switching synthesis of TCR cDNA. In TCRdb, the 5' RACE reads were re-called with MiXCR into one record per CDR3 protein. Of 150,000 to 200,000 distinct CDR3 sequences listed, approximately 9.9% were seen once; the top ten hold 30% to 45%. Germline assignment: CDR1 DFQATT and CDR2 SNEGSKA (reference sequence). Trimming removed 5 bases at V and 8 bases at J, with 10 bases between. There are 10 residues in the CDR3. This clonotype was found a few times. The receptor comes from a man between 18 and 29 years old who received the YFV17D yellow fever vaccine. This chain uses TRBV20-1 with TRBJ2-7; the D gene is possibly TRBD2 (5 bases). Specimen: CD8+ T cells sorted from PBMCs, collected 15 days after the yellow fever booster vaccination. The DNA for the CDR3 is TGCAGTGCTGCGACCGGGAAGCAGTACTTC. Translation gives CSAATGKQYF.